Listed below are T cell receptor beta chains from one sample, sequenced in a study of blood T cell repertoires in COVID-19. TCRdb's copy holds only in-frame clones and misses some; the assay was immunoSEQ multiplex PCR. The table has 170,000 or so clones, around 89% seen once; the top ten hold under 2%. Source material: peripheral blood. The receptors derive from a young man who had recovered from COVID-19. Each CDR3 is given with its conserved first and last residue. D genes are given only for firm matches. Size is omitted from some rows. Given values are once, few, many or a class for expanded clones.

>13|NA|TRBJ1-2|TRBV23-1|NA
CASTSTGSYGYTF
TGCGCCAGCACTTCGACAGGAAGCTATGGCTACACCTTC
>14|NA|TRBJ2-7|TRBV5-5|NA
CASSPLGRATEQYF
TGTGCCAGCAGCCCTCTAGGCAGGGCGACCGAGCAGTACTTC
>14|TRBD1|TRBJ1-2|TRBV10-3|NA
CAISGGGQEYGYTF
TGTGCCATCAGTGGGGGGGGACAGGAATATGGCTACACCTTC
>14|TRBD1|TRBJ2-7|TRBV4-1|NA
CASSQETGTYEQYF
TGCGCCAGCAGCCAGGAGACAGGGACATACGAGCAGTACTTC
>12|NA|TRBJ2-7|TRBV6-5|NA
CASQDSTYEQYF
TGTGCCAGCCAGGACAGTACCTACGAGCAGTACTTC
>15|NA|TRBJ1-1|TRBV5-1|NA
CASSLGEGHFYEAFF
TGCGCCAGCAGCTTGGGGGAGGGACACTTTTATGAAGCTTTCTTT
>14|NA|TRBJ1-1|TRBV18|NA
CASSSLQGATEAFF
TGTGCCAGCTCATCTTTACAGGGAGCGACTGAAGCTTTCTTT
>13|NA|TRBJ2-3|TRBV7-8|NA
CASSLIRTDTQYF
TGTGCCAGCAGCTTAATTAGAACAGATACGCAGTATTTT
>15|TRBD1|TRBJ1-6|TRBV7-2|NA
CASSLAQGVNSPLHF
TGTGCCAGCAGCTTAGCGCAGGGGGTGAATTCACCCCTCCACTTT
>14|NA|TRBJ2-7|TRBV7-9|NA
CASSPALLNYEQYF
TGTGCCAGCAGCCCTGCACTACTGAACTACGAGCAGTACTTC
>17|TRBD1|TRBJ1-4|TRBV9|NA
CASSIGTGPSTNEKLFF
TGTGCCAGCAGCATAGGGACAGGGCCGTCCACTAATGAAAAACTGTTTTTT
>16|TRBD1|TRBJ2-2|TRBV10-3|once
CAIRGTVGEDTGELFF
TGTGCCATCAGGGGGACAGTGGGCGAAGACACCGGGGAGCTGTTTTTT
>15|NA|TRBJ2-4|TRBV21-1|NA
CASIPKGVAKNIQYF
TGTGCCAGCATCCCCAAGGGAGTAGCCAAAAACATTCAGTACTTC
>15|TRBD1|TRBJ2-4|TRBV2|NA
CASSAHLGQVNIQYF
TGTGCCAGCAGTGCCCACTTGGGACAGGTAAACATTCAGTACTTC
>18|NA|TRBJ2-3|TRBV6-1|NA
CASSEALPWLLASTTQYF
TGTGCCAGCAGTGAAGCGCTTCCCTGGTTGCTAGCGTCGACCACGCAGTATTTT
>12|NA|TRBJ2-2|TRBV5-1|NA
CASSEGAGELFF
TGCGCCAGCAGCGAGGGAGCCGGGGAGCTGTTTTTT
>12|TRBD2|TRBJ2-7|TRBV25-1|NA
CATRGGGYEQYF
TGTGCCACCCGTGGCGGGGGCTACGAGCAGTACTTC
>15|NA|TRBJ1-5|TRBV6-5|once
CASSIGWGDNQPQHF
TGTGCCAGCAGTATCGGATGGGGGGATAATCAGCCCCAGCATTTT
>15|TRBD2|TRBJ2-5|TRBV28|NA
CASSSASGGAETQYF
TGTGCCAGCAGTTCGGCTAGCGGAGGCGCGGAGACCCAGTACTTC
>16|TRBD1|TRBJ1-1|TRBV20-1|few
CSASSVNDRANTEAFF
TGCAGTGCTAGTTCTGTCAATGACAGGGCGAACACTGAAGCTTTCTTT
>16|TRBD2|TRBJ2-1|TRBV4-3|NA
CASSQDLGTSVSGQFF
TGCGCCAGCAGCCAAGATCTCGGGACTAGCGTCTCCGGGCAGTTCTTC
>15|TRBD2|TRBJ2-1|TRBV5-6|NA
CASSGTSGSYNEQFF
TGTGCCAGCAGCGGGACTAGCGGAAGCTACAATGAGCAGTTCTTC
>15|NA|TRBJ1-1|TRBV18|NA
CASSPLSGTRTEAFF
TGTGCCAGCTCACCATTGAGCGGTACGCGCACTGAAGCTTTCTTT
>15|TRBD1|TRBJ2-7|TRBV27|NA
CASSLSAQGAYEQYF
TGTGCCAGCAGTTTATCTGCCCAGGGGGCCTACGAGCAGTACTTC
>15|TRBD2|TRBJ2-1|TRBV7-2|NA
CASSLVGTSNNEQFF
TGTGCCAGCAGCTTAGTAGGGACTAGCAACAATGAGCAGTTCTTC
>12|NA|TRBJ2-1|TRBV6-5|NA
CASRHQGNEQFF
TGTGCCAGCAGACATCAGGGAAATGAGCAGTTCTTC
>19|TRBD2|TRBJ2-1|TRBV27|NA
CASSIVGRVLAGEPNEQFF
TGTGCCAGCAGCATTGTGGGGCGAGTACTAGCGGGAGAGCCCAATGAGCAGTTCTTC
>15|NA|TRBJ1-5|TRBV6-6|NA
CASSYSDKKNQPQHF
TGTGCCAGCAGTTACAGCGATAAAAAAAATCAGCCCCAGCATTTT
>15|TRBD2|TRBJ2-3|TRBV9|NA
CASSVGTSGTDTQYF
TGTGCCAGCAGCGTAGGGACTAGCGGGACAGATACGCAGTATTTT
>16|NA|TRBJ2-1|TRBV7-9|NA
CASSLQGLSSYNEQFF
TGTGCCAGCAGCTTACAGGGTCTAAGCTCCTACAATGAGCAGTTCTTC